This passage covers 29 T cell receptor beta chains from one sample sequenced in a study of beta chain features in type 1 diabetes. Expressed TCRB transcripts were sequenced because the isolated RNA had all been reverse transcribed beforehand. The assay was immunoSEQ multiplex PCR, and TCRdb's table has in-frame clones only and misses some. The sample has about 40,000 clones, roughly 49% seen once; the top ten hold around 0.7%. The sequenced sample was central memory CD4+ T cells from blood. The receptors come from a woman younger than 35 in good health.

The chain combines TRBV6-5 with TRBJ1-1; the D is unclear. Germline V CDR1 and CDR2: MNHEY, SVGAGI. This CDR3 has 15 residues. Trimming removed 6 bases at V and 1 base at J, with 15 bases between. CDR3 region: CASSSRERPNTEAFF. The CDR3 nucleotides read TGTGCCAGCAGCTCTCGGGAAAGACCGAACACTGAAGCTTTCTTT.

The chain couples TRBV11-2 to TRBJ2-3, with 9 bases that match TRBD2. The V and J ends lost 1 base and 5 bases, in that order; junction bases with no gene match: 7. The CDR3 extends over 16 amino acids. Germline CDR1 reads SGHAT; CDR2 reads FQNNGV. CDR3 region: CASSLGRGGAKDTQYF. The CDR3 nucleotides read TGTGCCAGCAGCTTAGGACGCGGGGGGGCGAAAGATACGCAGTATTTT.

The count of this clone is one. The rearrangement uses TRBV7-9 and TRBJ1-1; D ambiguous. Germline V gives CDR1 SEHNR, CDR2 FQNEAQ (reference sequence). The CDR3 runs to 14 residues. V was clipped by 2 bases and J by 3 bases, with 10 bases between them. The CDR3: CASSLQVSDTEAFF. The DNA of the CDR3 is TGTGCCAGCAGCTTACAGGTATCGGACACTGAAGCTTTCTTT.

This chain connects TRBV6-1 to TRBJ2-7, with D possibly matching TRBD1 (6 bases). Between the trimmed V and J ends, which lost 7 bases and 3 bases, there was a span of 10 bases. The CDR3 runs 12 residues. Per the germline V gene, CDR1 is MNHNS and CDR2 is SASEGT. CDR3 loop: CASTGQSYEQYF. CDR3 coding DNA: TGTGCCAGCACAGGACAGAGCTACGAGCAGTACTTC.

In its sample, this clone was seen a few times. The CDR3 DNA is TGTGCCAGCAGTGATTCAGGGGGTATCTACAATGAGCAGTTCTTC. Translation gives CASSDSGGIYNEQFF. The chain couples TRBV2 to TRBJ2-1, with 7 nucleotides matching TRBD1. Germline V gives CDR1 SNHLY, CDR2 FYNNEI. The CDR3 runs to 15 residues. V gave up 3 bases and J gave up 3 bases; unmatched junction bases: 5. Supplemented by reference TRBV2 and TRBJ2-1, the full variable domain reads EPEVTQTPSHQVTQMGQEVILRCVPISNHLYFYWYRQILGQKVEFLVSFYNNEISEKSEIFDDQFSVERPDGSNFTLKIRSTKLEDSAMYFCASSDSGGIYNEQFFGPGTRLTVL.

This chain uses TRBV19 with TRBJ2-1, with D maybe TRBD2 (7 bases). The length of the CDR3 is 17 residues. Germline loops: CDR1 LNHDA, CDR2 SQIVND (reference sequence). Trimming stripped 5 bases from V and 8 bases from J, with 25 bases between. This chain's CDR3 is CASSAQGRGRGGHEQFF. In DNA, the CDR3 is TGTGCCAGTAGTGCCCAAGGGCGCGGGAGAGGGGGGCATGAGCAGTTCTTC.

This clone was seen a few times. The chain is built from TRBV19 and TRBJ1-6; the D gene is possibly TRBD1 (6 bases). The V gene's germline CDR1 is LNHDA and CDR2 SQIVND (reference sequence). Trimming shortened V by 9 bases and J by 4 bases, and 13 bases separated the two germline ends. The CDR3 contains 14 residues. The CDR3 DNA is TGTGCCAGCCAACAGGGCCGTTATAATTCACCCCTCCACTTT. Its protein is CASQQGRYNSPLHF.

This clone was recorded a few times. The chain links TRBV6-5 to TRBJ2-5; the match to TRBD2 covers 8 bases. Trimming took 5 bases from V and 2 from J; bases not matched to a gene: 4. The CDR3 loop spans 14 amino acids. CDR1 MNHEY and CDR2 SVGAGI come from the germline V gene. For the CDR3, the DNA is TGTGCCAGCAGTCCGGGACTAGTTCAAGAGACCCAGTACTTC. Protein product: CASSPGLVQETQYF.

The CDR3 nucleotides read TGCGCCAGCAGTCAAAGACAGGGCCCAGATCAGCCCCAGCATTTT. It is translated as CASSQRQGPDQPQHF. The V gene is TRBV23-1, the J gene TRBJ1-5; 7 positions agree with TRBD1. TRBV23-1 is sorted into the ORF group, with uncertain function. The CDR3 totals 15 residues. V shed 2 bases, J shed 5 bases, and the junction held 6 bases outside the gene matches.

This clone was detected a few times. The V call is TRBV14, the J call TRBJ1-2, with 10 bases that match TRBD1. The trim removed 5 bases at V and 4 bases at J, leaving 7 bases unmatched. CDR1 and CDR2 (germline): SGHDN, FVKESK. This CDR3 has 15 residues. This CDR3 reads CASSVGQGVSYGYTF. The CDR3 coding sequence is TGTGCCAGCAGCGTAGGACAGGGGGTGAGCTATGGCTACACCTTC.

The rearrangement links TRBV30 to TRBJ1-2; no clear D. Germline values: CDR1 GTSNPN, CDR2 SVGIG (reference sequence). V dropped 2 bases and J dropped 4 bases, with 11 bases sitting between them. This CDR3 has 13 amino acids. The CDR3 nucleotides are TGTGCCTGGAGTAGCGGGAATGGCTATGGCTACACCTTC. This sequence encodes CAWSSGNGYGYTF. Based on the CDR3 plus reference TRBV30 and TRBJ1-2, the full variable domain is SQTIHQWPATLVQPVGSPLSLECTVEGTSNPNLYWYRQAAGRGLQLLFYSVGIGQISSEVPQNLSASRPQDRQFILSSKKLLLSDSGFYLCAWSSGNGYGYTFGSGTRLTVV.

In this sample, this clone turned up a few times. This chain links TRBV27 with TRBJ2-7, with 10 bases identical to TRBD1. V shed 6 bases and J 2 bases; nucleotides not matched to a gene: 7. The CDR3 runs 15 residues. Germline V gene lookup returns CDR1 MNHEY and CDR2 SMNVEV (reference sequence). The DNA for the CDR3 is TGTGCCAGCAGGAGCCGCGGGACAGGGGCCTACGAGCAGTACTTC. It specifies CASRSRGTGAYEQYF.

The chain links TRBV18 to TRBJ2-7; 9 bases are shared with TRBD2. From germline, CDR1 is KGHSH and CDR2 LQKENI. This CDR3 region has 15 residues. V lost 3 bases, J lost 7 bases, and 10 bases stayed unmatched. The CDR3 nucleotides are TGTGCCAGCTCACCTCAAGGCGGGAGGGCGCGTGAGCAGTACTTC. Residues: CASSPQGGRAREQYF. The entire variable domain, with the rest obtained from reference TRBV18 and TRBJ2-7, is as follows: NAGVMQNPRHLVRRRGQEARLRCSPMKGHSHVYWYRQLPEEGLKFMVYLQKENIIDESGMPKERFSAEFPKEGPSILRIQQVVRGDSAAYFCASSPQGGRAREQYFGPGTRLTVT.

This clone was recorded a few times. V is TRBV10-3 and J is TRBJ2-2; D ambiguous. CDR1 is ENHRY and CDR2 is SYGVKD in the germline V gene. The germline V and J ends were trimmed by 3 bases and 4 bases, with 12 bases remaining between them. The CDR3 extends over 15 amino acids. The CDR3 sequence: CAISDSADLTGELFF. The CDR3 DNA sequence: TGTGCCATCAGTGATTCTGCAGATCTCACCGGGGAGCTGTTTTTT.

This clone occurred a few times. The chain joins TRBV5-6 to TRBJ2-7; possible D gene TRBD2, 6 bases. The CDR3 totals 13 residues. The ends were cut back, 1 base at V and 3 bases at J, with 8 bases in the middle. The germline V gene encodes CDR1 SGHDT and CDR2 YYEEEE. The CDR3 nucleotides read TGTGCCAGCAGCTTGTCGGAGGGCTACGAGCAGTACTTC. The encoded protein is CASSLSEGYEQYF.

The table lists this clone with a few counts. This CDR3 is also generated by other DNA sequences in the sample. The chain carries TRBV30 and TRBJ2-1; D remains ambiguous. The CDR3 has 11 residues. In germline, CDR1 is GTSNPN, CDR2 SVGIG (reference sequence). Trimming stripped 4 bases from V and 6 bases from J, with 7 bases between. The CDR3 DNA sequence: TGTGCCTGGAACAGCTTCAATGAGCAGTTCTTC. It specifies CAWNSFNEQFF.

The chain has TRBV7-2 and TRBJ1-1; D is unresolved. The CDR3 contains 16 residues. V was clipped by 0 bases and J by 0 bases, with 11 bases between them. Germline-derived CDR1 and CDR2 are SGHTA and FQGNSA. In DNA, the CDR3 is TGTGCCAGCAGCTTAGCCTCGAGAGGCATGAACACTGAAGCTTTCTTT. This gives the protein CASSLASRGMNTEAFF.

The chain links TRBV25-1 to TRBJ1-5; no firm D call. V lost 4 bases and J lost 6, with 16 bases in between. The CDR3 runs 15 residues. Germline CDR1 reads MGHDK; CDR2 reads SYGVNS. DNA for the CDR3: TGTGCCAGCAGTGCCTCGGACGGGGTTAGTCAGCCCCAGCATTTT. The encoded protein is CASSASDGVSQPQHF.

This rearrangement joins TRBV5-6 to TRBJ2-5; a possible D gene is TRBD2 (6 bases). The CDR3 is 14 residues long. Trimming removed 6 bases from V and 4 bases from J, with 16 bases in between. Per the germline V gene, CDR1 is SGHDT and CDR2 is YYEEEE. CDR3 region: CASTDGSLGETQYF. The CDR3 DNA is TGTGCCAGCACCGACGGGAGCTTAGGAGAGACCCAGTACTTC.

The V call is TRBV5-4, the J call TRBJ2-7, with D possibly matching TRBD2 (7 bases). This CDR3 region has 13 residues. The germline gives CDR1 SGHNT, CDR2 YYREEE (reference sequence). V lost 4 bases and J lost 5, with 13 bases in between. In nucleotides, the CDR3 is TGTGCCAGCAGCCCGAGGGGGAGGGACGAGCAGTACTTC. Its protein product is CASSPRGRDEQYF.

The chain carries TRBV5-1 and TRBJ1-1; D possibly corresponds to TRBD1 (6 bases). The CDR3 sequence is 15 residues long. Looked up from germline, CDR1 is SGHRS and CDR2 is YFSETQ. Deletions cut 4 bases from V and 4 bases from J, with 17 bases between. The CDR3 nucleotides read TGCGCCAGCAGCGTAGTACAGGGAAGGGGCACTGAAGCTTTCTTT. It is translated as CASSVVQGRGTEAFF.

This rearrangement joins TRBV7-3 to TRBJ1-2; TRBD1 might be the D (6 bases). Trimming took off 4 bases at V and 4 bases at J, with 19 bases between the two ends. Germline loops: CDR1 SGHTA, CDR2 FQGTGA. The CDR3 runs to 16 residues. The CDR3 protein is CASSSTPGGGLYGYTF. The CDR3 DNA follows: TGTGCCAGCAGCTCTACTCCGGGGGGCGGACTCTATGGCTACACCTTC.

This clone was detected a few times. V is TRBV19 and J is TRBJ2-1, with D unclear. The V and J ends lost 7 bases and 6 bases respectively, with 7 bases between them. CDR3 length equals 11 residues. Germline CDR1 is LNHDA and CDR2 is SQIVND (reference sequence). CDR3 region: CASTFFNEQFF. The CDR3 bases are TGTGCCAGTACCTTTTTCAATGAGCAGTTCTTC.

This chain uses TRBV10-3 with TRBJ1-1; D uncertain. Looked up from germline, CDR1 is ENHRY and CDR2 is SYGVKD. The CDR3 has 13 amino acids. The V end lost 8 bases, the J end lost 5 bases, and 15 bases lay between the germline ends. The CDR3 coding sequence is TGTGCCATCGCGAGCCGGGGTCGGACTGAAGCTTTCTTT. Translation: CAIASRGRTEAFF.

This clone was counted only a few times. The V gene is TRBV5-4, the J gene TRBJ2-5; 8 nucleotides agree with TRBD1. The germline CDR1 and CDR2 sequences are SGHNT and YYREEE (reference sequence). Trimming removed 7 bases from V and 2 bases from J; junction bases left unmatched: 10. The CDR3 runs 15 residues. The CDR3 spells CASSSDREFQETQYF. Here the CDR3 DNA reads TGTGCCAGCTCTTCGGACAGGGAGTTTCAAGAGACCCAGTACTTC.

This clone was picked up a small number of times. This chain uses TRBV11-2 with TRBJ1-3, with no clear D. This CDR3 region has 16 residues. V gave up 3 bases and J gave up 0 bases, with 12 bases separating them. From germline, CDR1 is SGHAT and CDR2 FQNNGV. The CDR3 DNA reads TGTGCCAGCAGCTTGTCACGACTGAACTCTGGAAACACCATATATTTT. Translation gives CASSLSRLNSGNTIYF.

This clone was seen a handful of times. The chain links TRBV7-2 to TRBJ2-1; TRBD2 aligns across 14 bases. In germline, CDR1 is SGHTA, CDR2 FQGNSA. Trimming at V came to 5 bases and at J to 7 bases, leaving 7 bases not matched to a gene. CDR3 length equals 16 residues. The CDR3 sequence is CASSPRGLAGVNEQFF. The CDR3 bases are TGTGCCAGCAGCCCAAGGGGACTAGCGGGAGTTAATGAGCAGTTCTTC.

The chain combines TRBV7-9 with TRBJ2-1, with TRBD2 matching over 7 bases. Germline V CDR1 and CDR2: SEHNR, FQNEAQ (reference sequence). Trimming cost V 6 bases and J 0 bases; bases outside gene matches: 5. The CDR3 extends over 15 amino acids. The CDR3 region has the DNA TGTGCCAGCAGAACCGGGAGGAGCTCCTACAATGAGCAGTTCTTC. This encodes CASRTGRSSYNEQFF.

The genes are TRBV7-9 and TRBJ2-2, with D hard to call. V shed 1 base and J shed 8 bases, with 5 bases lying between them. The CDR3 has 12 residues. The V gene's germline CDR1 is SEHNR and CDR2 FQNEAQ (reference sequence). The CDR3 spells CASSLDRGELFF. CDR3 nucleotides: TGTGCCAGCAGCTTAGATCGGGGGGAGCTGTTTTTT.